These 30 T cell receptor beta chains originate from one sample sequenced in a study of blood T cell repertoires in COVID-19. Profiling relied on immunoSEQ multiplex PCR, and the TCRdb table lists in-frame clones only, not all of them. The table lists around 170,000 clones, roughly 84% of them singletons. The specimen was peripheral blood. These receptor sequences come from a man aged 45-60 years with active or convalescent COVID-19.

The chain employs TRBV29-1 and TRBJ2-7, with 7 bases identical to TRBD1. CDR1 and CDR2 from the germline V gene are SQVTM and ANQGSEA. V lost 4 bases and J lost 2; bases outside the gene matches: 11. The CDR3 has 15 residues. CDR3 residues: CSVAGTARSTYEQYF. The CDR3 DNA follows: TGCAGCGTTGCCGGGACAGCCAGGAGTACCTACGAGCAGTACTTC.

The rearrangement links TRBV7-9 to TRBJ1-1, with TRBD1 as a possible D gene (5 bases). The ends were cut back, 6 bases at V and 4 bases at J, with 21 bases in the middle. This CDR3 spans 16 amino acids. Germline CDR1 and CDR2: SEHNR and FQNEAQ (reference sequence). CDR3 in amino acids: CASRSRVSRAATEAFF. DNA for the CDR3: TGTGCCAGCAGAAGTAGGGTCAGCAGGGCCGCCACTGAAGCTTTCTTT.

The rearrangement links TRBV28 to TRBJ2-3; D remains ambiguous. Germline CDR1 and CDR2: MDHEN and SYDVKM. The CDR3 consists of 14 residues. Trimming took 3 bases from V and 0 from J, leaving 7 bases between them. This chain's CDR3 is CASSLITSTDTQYF. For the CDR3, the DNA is TGTGCCAGCAGTTTGATTACTAGCACAGATACGCAGTATTTT.

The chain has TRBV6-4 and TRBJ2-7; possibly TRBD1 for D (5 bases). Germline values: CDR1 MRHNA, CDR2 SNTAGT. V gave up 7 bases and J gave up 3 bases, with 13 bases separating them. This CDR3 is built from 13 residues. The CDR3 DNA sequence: TGTGCCAGCACTCCTCAGACAGTCTACGAGCAGTACTTC. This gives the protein CASTPQTVYEQYF.

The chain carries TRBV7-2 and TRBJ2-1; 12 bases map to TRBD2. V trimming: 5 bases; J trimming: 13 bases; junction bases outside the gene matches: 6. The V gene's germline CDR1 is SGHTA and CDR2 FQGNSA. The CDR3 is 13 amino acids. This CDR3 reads CASSPRTSGKQFF. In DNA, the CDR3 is TGTGCCAGCAGCCCGCGGACTAGCGGGAAACAGTTCTTC.

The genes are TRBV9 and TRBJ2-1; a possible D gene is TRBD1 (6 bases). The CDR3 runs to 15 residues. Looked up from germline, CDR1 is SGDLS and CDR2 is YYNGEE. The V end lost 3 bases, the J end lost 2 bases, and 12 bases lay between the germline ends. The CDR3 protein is CASSADSITYNEQFF. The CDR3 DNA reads TGTGCCAGCAGCGCGGACAGTATCACCTACAATGAGCAGTTCTTC.

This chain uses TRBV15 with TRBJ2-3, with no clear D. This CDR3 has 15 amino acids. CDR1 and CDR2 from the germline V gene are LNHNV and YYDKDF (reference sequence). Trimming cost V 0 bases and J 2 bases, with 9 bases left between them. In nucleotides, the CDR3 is TGTGCCACCAGCAGAGATGGCCAGGTCACAGATACGCAGTATTTT. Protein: CATSRDGQVTDTQYF.

CDR3 in amino acids: CASSPLGSGRPYEQYF. The CDR3 DNA follows: TGCGCCAGCAGCCCGTTGGGGAGCGGGCGACCTTACGAGCAGTACTTC. This chain joins TRBV4-1 and TRBJ2-7; D possibly corresponds to TRBD2 (6 bases). The CDR3 is 16 residues long. V lost 4 bases and J 4 bases, leaving 20 bases between the germline ends. Germline V gene sequence: CDR1 MGHRA, CDR2 YSYEKL.

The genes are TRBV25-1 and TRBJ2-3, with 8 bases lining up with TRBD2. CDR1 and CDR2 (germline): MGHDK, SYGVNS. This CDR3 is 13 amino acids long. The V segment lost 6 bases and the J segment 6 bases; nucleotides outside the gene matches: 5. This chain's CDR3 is CASRRGARDTQYF. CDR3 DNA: TGTGCCAGCAGGCGGGGGGCGCGGGATACGCAGTATTTT.

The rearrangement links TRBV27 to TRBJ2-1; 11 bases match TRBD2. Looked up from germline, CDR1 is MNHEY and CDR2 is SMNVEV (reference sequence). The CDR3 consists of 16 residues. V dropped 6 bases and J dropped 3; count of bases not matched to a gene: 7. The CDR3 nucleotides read TGTGCCAGCAGAGCCTCCGGGACTAGCGGCTACAATGAGCAGTTCTTC. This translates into CASRASGTSGYNEQFF.

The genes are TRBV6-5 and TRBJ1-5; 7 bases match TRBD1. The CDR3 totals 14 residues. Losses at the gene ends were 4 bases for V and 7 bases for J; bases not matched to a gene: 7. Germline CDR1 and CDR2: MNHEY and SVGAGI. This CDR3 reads CASSFRQGGQPQHF. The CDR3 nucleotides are TGTGCCAGCAGTTTCCGACAGGGTGGCCAGCCCCAGCATTTT.

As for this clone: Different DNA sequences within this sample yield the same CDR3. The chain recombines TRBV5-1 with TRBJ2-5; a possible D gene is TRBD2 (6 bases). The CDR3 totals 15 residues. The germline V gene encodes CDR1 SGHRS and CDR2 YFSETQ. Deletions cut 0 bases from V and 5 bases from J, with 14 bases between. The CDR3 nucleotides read TGCGCCAGCAGCTTGGCCGGAGGGGCAAGGGAGACCCAGTACTTC. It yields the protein CASSLAGGARETQYF.

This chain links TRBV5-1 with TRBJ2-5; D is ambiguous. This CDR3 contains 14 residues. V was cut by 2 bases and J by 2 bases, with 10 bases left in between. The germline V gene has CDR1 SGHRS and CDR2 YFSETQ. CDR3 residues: CASSFQVAQETQYF. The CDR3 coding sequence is TGCGCCAGCAGCTTTCAGGTCGCTCAAGAGACCCAGTACTTC. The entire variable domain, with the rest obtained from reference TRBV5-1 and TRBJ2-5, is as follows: KAGVTQTPRYLIKTRGQQVTLSCSPISGHRSVSWYQQTPGQGLQFLFEYFSETQRNKGNFPGRFSGRQFSNSRSEMNVSTLELGDSALYLCASSFQVAQETQYFGPGTRLLVL.

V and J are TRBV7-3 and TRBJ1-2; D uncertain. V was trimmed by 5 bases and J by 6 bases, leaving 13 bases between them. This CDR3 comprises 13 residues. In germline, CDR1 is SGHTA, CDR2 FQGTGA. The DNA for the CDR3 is TGTGCCAGCAGCCCCCGCGCCAACGATGGCTACACCTTC. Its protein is CASSPRANDGYTF. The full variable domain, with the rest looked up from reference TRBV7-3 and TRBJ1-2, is GAGVSQTPSNKVTEKGKYVELRCDPISGHTALYWYRQSLGQGPEFLIYFQGTGAADDSGLPNDRFFAVRPEGSVSTLKIQRTERGDSAVYLCASSPRANDGYTFGSGTRLTVV.

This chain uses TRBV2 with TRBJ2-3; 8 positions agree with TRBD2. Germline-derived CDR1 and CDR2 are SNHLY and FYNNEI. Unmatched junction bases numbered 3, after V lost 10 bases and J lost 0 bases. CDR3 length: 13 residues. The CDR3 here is CAIREGSTDTQYF. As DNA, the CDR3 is TGTGCCATCCGGGAGGGTAGCACAGATACGCAGTATTTT.

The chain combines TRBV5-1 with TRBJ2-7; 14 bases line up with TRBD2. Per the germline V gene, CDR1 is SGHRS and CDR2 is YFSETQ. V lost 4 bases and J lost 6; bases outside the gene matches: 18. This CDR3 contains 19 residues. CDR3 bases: TGCGCCAGCAGCAGAAGCGTACGACTAGCGGGGGGGCTCTTTCGCGAGCAGTACTTC. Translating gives CASSRSVRLAGGLFREQYF.

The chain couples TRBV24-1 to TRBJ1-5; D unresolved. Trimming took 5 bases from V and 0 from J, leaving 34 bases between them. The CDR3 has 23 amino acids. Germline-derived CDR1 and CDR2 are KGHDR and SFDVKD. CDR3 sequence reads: CATSANLGSLPSPRYYSNQPQHF. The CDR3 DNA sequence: TGTGCCACCAGTGCTAACCTGGGCAGCCTCCCGTCTCCCCGTTATTATAGCAATCAGCCCCAGCATTTT.

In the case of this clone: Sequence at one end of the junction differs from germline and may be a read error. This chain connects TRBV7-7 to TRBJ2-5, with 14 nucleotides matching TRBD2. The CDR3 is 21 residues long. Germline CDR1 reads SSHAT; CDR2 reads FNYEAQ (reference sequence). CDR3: CASSPWVRTSGGLVIVETQYF. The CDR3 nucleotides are TGTGCTAGCAGCCCCTGGGTTAGGACTAGCGGGGGGTTAGTTATCGTCGAGACCCAGTACTTC.

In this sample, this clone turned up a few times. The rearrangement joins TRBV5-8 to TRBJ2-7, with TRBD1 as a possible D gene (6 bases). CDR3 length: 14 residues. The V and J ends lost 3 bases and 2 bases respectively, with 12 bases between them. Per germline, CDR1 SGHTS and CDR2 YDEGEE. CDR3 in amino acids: CASSSPGHTYEQYF. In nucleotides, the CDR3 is TGTGCCAGCAGCTCGCCGGGACACACCTACGAGCAGTACTTC.

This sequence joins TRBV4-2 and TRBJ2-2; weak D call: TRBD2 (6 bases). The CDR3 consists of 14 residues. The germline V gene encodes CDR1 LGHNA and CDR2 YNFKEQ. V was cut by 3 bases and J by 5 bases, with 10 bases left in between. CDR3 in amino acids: CASSQEGRTGELFF. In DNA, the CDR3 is TGTGCCAGCAGCCAGGAGGGGAGGACCGGGGAGCTGTTTTTT.

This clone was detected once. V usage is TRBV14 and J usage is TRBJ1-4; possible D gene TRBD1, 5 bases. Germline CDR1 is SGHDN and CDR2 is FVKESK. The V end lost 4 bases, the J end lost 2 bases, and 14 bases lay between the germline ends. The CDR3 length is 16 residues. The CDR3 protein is CASSRLWGSTNEKLFF. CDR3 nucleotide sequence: TGTGCCAGCAGCCGATTATGGGGCTCTACTAATGAAAAACTGTTTTTT.

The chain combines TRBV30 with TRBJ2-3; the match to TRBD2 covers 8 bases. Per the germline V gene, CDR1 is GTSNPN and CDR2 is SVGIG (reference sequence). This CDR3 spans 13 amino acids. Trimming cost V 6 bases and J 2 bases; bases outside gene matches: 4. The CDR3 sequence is CACTSGHTDTQYF. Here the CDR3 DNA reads TGTGCCTGCACTAGCGGACACACAGATACGCAGTATTTT. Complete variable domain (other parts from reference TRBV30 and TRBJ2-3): SQTIHQWPATLVQPVGSPLSLECTVEGTSNPNLYWYRQAAGRGLQLLFYSVGIGQISSEVPQNLSASRPQDRQFILSSKKLLLSDSGFYLCACTSGHTDTQYFGPGTRLTVL.

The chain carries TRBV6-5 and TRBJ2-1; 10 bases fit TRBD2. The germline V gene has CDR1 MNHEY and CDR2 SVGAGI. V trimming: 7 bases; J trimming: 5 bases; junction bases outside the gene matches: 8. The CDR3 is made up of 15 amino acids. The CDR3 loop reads CASKRIAGGNNEQFF. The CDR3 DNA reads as TGTGCCAGCAAACGGATAGCGGGAGGAAACAATGAGCAGTTCTTC.

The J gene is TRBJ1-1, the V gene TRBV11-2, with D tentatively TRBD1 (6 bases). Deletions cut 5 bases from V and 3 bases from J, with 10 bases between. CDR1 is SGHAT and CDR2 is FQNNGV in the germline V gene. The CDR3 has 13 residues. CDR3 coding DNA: TGTGCCAGCAGCCACAACAGGGACACTGAAGCTTTCTTT. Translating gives CASSHNRDTEAFF. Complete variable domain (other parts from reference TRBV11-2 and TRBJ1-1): EAGVAQSPRYKIIEKRQSVAFWCNPISGHATLYWYQQILGQGPKLLIQFQNNGVVDDSQLPKDRFSAERLKGVDSTLKIQPAKLEDSAVYLCASSHNRDTEAFFGQGTRLTVV.

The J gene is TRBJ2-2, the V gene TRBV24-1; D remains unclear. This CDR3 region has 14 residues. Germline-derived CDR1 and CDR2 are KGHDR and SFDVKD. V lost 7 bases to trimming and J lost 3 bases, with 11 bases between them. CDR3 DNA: TGTGCCACCAGGGTTAACCGAGACACCGGGGAGCTGTTTTTT. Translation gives CATRVNRDTGELFF.

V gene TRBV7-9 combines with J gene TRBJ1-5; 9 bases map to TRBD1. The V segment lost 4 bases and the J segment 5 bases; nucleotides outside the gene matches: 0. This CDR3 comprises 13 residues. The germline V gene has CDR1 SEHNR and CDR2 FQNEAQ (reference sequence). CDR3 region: CASSWTGDQPQHF. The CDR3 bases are TGTGCCAGCAGCTGGACAGGGGATCAGCCCCAGCATTTT.

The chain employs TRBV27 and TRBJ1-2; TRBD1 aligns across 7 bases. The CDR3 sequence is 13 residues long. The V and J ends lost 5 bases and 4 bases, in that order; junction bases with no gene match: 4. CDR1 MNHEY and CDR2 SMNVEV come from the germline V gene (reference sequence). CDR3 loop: CASSQNRGYGYTF. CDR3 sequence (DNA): TGTGCCAGCAGTCAAAACAGGGGCTATGGCTACACCTTC.

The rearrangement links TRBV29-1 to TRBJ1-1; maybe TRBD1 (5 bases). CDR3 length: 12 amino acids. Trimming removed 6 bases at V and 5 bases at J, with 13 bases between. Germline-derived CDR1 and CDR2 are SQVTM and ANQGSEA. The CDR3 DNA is TGCAGCGTCACCTTGGGGGGGACTGAAGCTTTCTTT. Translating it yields CSVTLGGTEAFF.

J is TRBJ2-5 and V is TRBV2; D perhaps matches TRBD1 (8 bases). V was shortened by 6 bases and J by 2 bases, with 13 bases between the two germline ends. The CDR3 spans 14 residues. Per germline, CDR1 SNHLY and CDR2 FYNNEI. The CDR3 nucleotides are TGTGCCAGCAGCCAACAGGGGGGGCAAGAGACCCAGTACTTC. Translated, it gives CASSQQGGQETQYF.

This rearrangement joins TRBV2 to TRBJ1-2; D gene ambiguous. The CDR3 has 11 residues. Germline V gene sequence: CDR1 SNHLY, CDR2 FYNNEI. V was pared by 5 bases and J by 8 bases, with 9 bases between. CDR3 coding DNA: TGTGCCAGCAGTCGGGAGTCCGGCTACACCTTC. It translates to CASSRESGYTF.